This entry lists 30 T cell receptor beta chains sequenced from one sample in a study of technical replicates of blood from several donors. This table comes from immunoSEQ multiplex PCR, and its TCRdb copy is limited to in-frame clones, with some not included. Of some 80,000 clones listed, approximately 97% are singletons. The sequenced sample consisted of T cells isolated from PBMCs. The receptors originated from a human donor in good health.

The rearrangement links TRBV19 to TRBJ1-5, with D possibly being TRBD1 (5 bases). CDR3 size: 16 residues. Germline assignment: CDR1 LNHDA and CDR2 SQIVND (reference sequence). Trimming removed 4 bases from V and 3 bases from J, with 16 bases in between. The chain's CDR3 is CASSNPLGRVNQPQHF. The CDR3 nucleotides are TGTGCCAGTAGTAATCCCTTAGGCAGGGTCAATCAGCCCCAGCATTTT.

The rearrangement joins TRBV19 to TRBJ1-2, with 7 positions matching TRBD1. This CDR3 is built from 15 residues. V shed 5 bases and J 6 bases; nucleotides not matched to a gene: 12. The germline CDR1 and CDR2 sequences are LNHDA and SQIVND (reference sequence). This chain's CDR3 is CASSEEGRGFNGYTF. The CDR3 DNA follows: TGTGCCAGTAGTGAAGAGGGCAGGGGGTTCAATGGCTACACCTTC.

The chain combines TRBV5-1 with TRBJ1-4, with D possibly matching TRBD1 (6 bases). Germline-derived CDR1 and CDR2 are SGHRS and YFSETQ. This CDR3 has 14 amino acids. V lost 0 bases and J lost 4, with 7 bases in between. The CDR3 sequence is CASSLGQVNEKLFF. CDR3 in DNA: TGCGCCAGCAGCTTGGGACAGGTTAATGAAAAACTGTTTTTT. The full variable domain, its missing parts supplied by reference TRBV5-1 and TRBJ1-4, is KAGVTQTPRYLIKTRGQQVTLSCSPISGHRSVSWYQQTPGQGLQFLFEYFSETQRNKGNFPGRFSGRQFSNSRSEMNVSTLELGDSALYLCASSLGQVNEKLFFGSGTQLSVL.

The chain links TRBV6-5 to TRBJ1-2, with TRBD1 as a possible D gene (6 bases). V was trimmed by 6 bases and J by 8 bases, leaving 13 bases between them. The CDR3 sequence is 12 residues long. Germline assignment: CDR1 MNHEY and CDR2 SVGAGI. The CDR3 here is CASSPQGEGYTF. In DNA form, the CDR3 reads TGTGCCAGCAGCCCACAGGGAGAGGGCTACACCTTC.

This clone was found once. The chain has TRBV7-8 and TRBJ2-7, with D maybe TRBD2 (6 bases). V was clipped by 6 bases and J by 0 bases, with 15 bases between them. This CDR3 is 15 amino acids long. CDR1 SGHVS and CDR2 FQNEAQ come from the germline V gene. The CDR3 region has the DNA TGTGCCAGCAGTCATATAGGGAGGAGCTCCTACGAGCAGTACTTC. Protein product: CASSHIGRSSYEQYF. Full variable domain (missing parts from reference TRBV7-8 and TRBJ2-7): GAGVSQSPRYKVAKRGQDVALRCDPISGHVSLFWYQQALGQGPEFLTYFQNEAQLDKSGLPSDRFFAERPEGSVSTLKIQRTQQEDSAVYLCASSHIGRSSYEQYFGPGTRLTVT.

V is TRBV4-1 and J is TRBJ2-7; 12 positions match TRBD1. The V gene end was trimmed by 0 bases and the J gene end by 4 bases; junction bases not matched to a gene: 10. Germline CDR1 reads MGHRA; CDR2 reads YSYEKL. The CDR3 spans 18 residues. As DNA, the CDR3 is TGCGCCAGCAGCCAAGAATTAGGGACAGGGGGCTTGGAATACGAGCAGTACTTC. It specifies CASSQELGTGGLEYEQYF.

This chain uses TRBV25-1 with TRBJ1-2; 7 bases are a match to TRBD1. Trimming removed 2 bases from V and 7 bases from J; junction bases left unmatched: 7. CDR3 length: 14 amino acids. CDR1 and CDR2 from the germline V gene are MGHDK and SYGVNS. CDR3 DNA sequence: TGTGCCAGCAGTGAACCACAGGGGATCGGTGGCTACACCTTC. Amino acids: CASSEPQGIGGYTF.

The chain combines TRBV5-6 with TRBJ2-7; D perhaps matches TRBD1 (6 bases). CDR3 length: 15 residues. Germline V CDR1 and CDR2: SGHDT, YYEEEE. Deletions cut 4 bases from V and 1 base from J, with 15 bases between. The CDR3 region has the DNA TGTGCCAGCAGCCCCACAGGGAGCAATTCCTACGAGCAGTACTTC. This sequence encodes CASSPTGSNSYEQYF.

The CDR3 sequence: CATRGWGENYGYTF. The DNA for the CDR3 is TGTGCCACCCGAGGCTGGGGGGAGAACTATGGCTACACCTTC. This chain joins TRBV10-3 and TRBJ1-2; possibly TRBD1 for D (5 bases). V was clipped by 10 bases and J by 2 bases, with 17 bases between them. From germline, CDR1 is ENHRY and CDR2 SYGVKD. The CDR3 is made up of 14 amino acids.

A word on this clone: The junction differs from germline at one of its ends, possibly a read error. The chain links TRBV4-1 to TRBJ1-1; D remains unclear. Looked up from germline, CDR1 is MGHRA and CDR2 is YSYEKL. The CDR3 covers 13 residues. CDR3 DNA sequence: TGCGCCAGCAGCCAAGATATGATGACAATGATACGCTTT. Translating it yields CASSQDMMTMIRF.

The chain links TRBV28 to TRBJ2-5; TRBD2 matches 10 bases. The germline gives CDR1 MDHEN, CDR2 SYDVKM. V lost 5 bases and J lost 5; bases outside the gene matches: 14. The CDR3 extends over 17 amino acids. The CDR3 sequence is CASSLHPSGRARETQYF. DNA of the CDR3: TGTGCCAGCAGTCTGCACCCAAGCGGGAGGGCCAGGGAGACCCAGTACTTC.

This chain uses TRBV2 with TRBJ2-7; D unresolved. Between the trimmed V and J ends, which lost 8 bases and 4 bases, there was a span of 12 bases. The CDR3 contains 12 residues. The V gene's germline CDR1 is SNHLY and CDR2 FYNNEI. The CDR3 coding sequence is TGTGCCAGCTTTTGGCGGCTTTACGAGCAGTACTTC. It codes for CASFWRLYEQYF.

The rearrangement joins TRBV11-2 to TRBJ2-7; D perhaps matches TRBD1 (6 bases). This CDR3 has 15 amino acids. The germline gives CDR1 SGHAT, CDR2 FQNNGV. V gave up 4 bases and J gave up 6 bases, with 19 bases separating them. CDR3 sequence reads: CASSSVTGKSAEQYF. CDR3 DNA sequence: TGTGCCAGCAGCTCAGTCACAGGGAAGTCAGCCGAGCAGTACTTC.

The chain couples TRBV10-3 to TRBJ1-5, with D tentatively TRBD1 (5 bases). V was clipped by 10 bases and J by 0 bases, with 13 bases between them. Germline lookup yields CDR1 ENHRY and CDR2 SYGVKD. This CDR3 is built from 14 residues. The CDR3 DNA follows: TGTGCCACCCGACAGTCCGATAGCAATCAGCCCCAGCATTTT. Protein sequence: CATRQSDSNQPQHF.

This clone was picked up one time. This chain uses TRBV27 with TRBJ2-5; tentative D call: TRBD1 (6 bases). V shed 2 bases and J shed 5 bases, with 18 bases lying between them. The CDR3 spans 16 residues. The germline V gene encodes CDR1 MNHEY and CDR2 SMNVEV (reference sequence). The CDR3 DNA is TGTGCCAGCAGTTTAGGGTCCGGGACAAGAGAGGAGACCCAGTACTTC. Its protein product is CASSLGSGTREETQYF.

V gene TRBV27 combines with J gene TRBJ1-1; 7 nucleotides line up with TRBD1. Germline V gene lookup returns CDR1 MNHEY and CDR2 SMNVEV (reference sequence). The CDR3 has 15 amino acids. V trimming: 4 bases; J trimming: 5 bases; junction bases outside the gene matches: 10. The CDR3 region is CASSSLRQGSTEAFF. CDR3 sequence (DNA): TGTGCCAGCAGTTCACTTCGACAGGGAAGTACTGAAGCTTTCTTT.

V and J are TRBV11-2 and TRBJ1-2; maybe TRBD1 (6 bases). CDR1 is SGHAT and CDR2 is FQNNGV in the germline V gene. This CDR3 is 16 amino acids long. V was pared by 5 bases and J by 7 bases, with 23 bases between. The CDR3 loop reads CASSTDLDRWGIGYTF. The CDR3 DNA follows: TGTGCCAGCAGCACCGATCTTGACAGGTGGGGAATTGGCTACACCTTC.

The rearrangement links TRBV29-1 to TRBJ2-7; D is perhaps TRBD1 (6 bases). The CDR3 spans 12 residues. Germline CDR1 is SQVTM and CDR2 is ANQGSEA. V lost 5 bases to trimming and J lost 2 bases, with 10 bases between them. In DNA form, the CDR3 reads TGCAGCGTTCGTGGACAGACCTACGAGCAGTACTTC. Translated: CSVRGQTYEQYF.

The chain uses TRBV28 and TRBJ1-5, with TRBD1 identical over 9 bases. Germline V gene lookup returns CDR1 MDHEN and CDR2 SYDVKM. The CDR3 consists of 14 residues. The V and J ends lost 6 bases and 7 bases, in that order; junction bases with no gene match: 7. The CDR3 loop reads CASRPGQGYQPQHF. The CDR3, as DNA: TGTGCCAGCAGACCGGGACAGGGCTACCAGCCCCAGCATTTT.

V usage is TRBV9 and J usage is TRBJ1-2; 9 nucleotides agree with TRBD1. Looked up from germline, CDR1 is SGDLS and CDR2 is YYNGEE. This CDR3 comprises 15 residues. V shed 3 bases, J shed 3 bases, and the junction held 6 bases outside the gene matches. CDR3 protein: CASSAGQGADYGYTF. The DNA of the CDR3 is TGTGCCAGCAGCGCGGGACAGGGAGCGGACTATGGCTACACCTTC. The complete variable domain, with remaining parts taken from reference TRBV9 and TRBJ1-2, reads DSGVTQTPKHLITATGQRVTLRCSPRSGDLSVYWYQQSLDQGLQFLIQYYNGEERAKGNILERFSAQQFPDLHSELNLSSLELGDSALYFCASSAGQGADYGYTFGSGTRLTVV.

This clone has only one observation. The chain combines TRBV18 with TRBJ1-5; D uncertain. The CDR3 has 16 amino acids. The germline V gene encodes CDR1 KGHSH and CDR2 LQKENI. V lost 4 bases to trimming and J lost 0 bases, with 13 bases between them. In nucleotides, the CDR3 is TGTGCCAGCTCACGGGCCACCACCCATAGCAATCAGCCCCAGCATTTT. Translated: CASSRATTHSNQPQHF.

This sequence joins TRBV6-1 and TRBJ2-5, with 7 positions matching TRBD2. The CDR3 is made up of 14 amino acids. CDR1 and CDR2 (germline): MNHNS, SASEGT. V gave up 7 bases and J gave up 0 bases; unmatched junction bases: 5. The CDR3 spells CASNPRGNQETQYF. The CDR3 bases are TGTGCCAGCAATCCGCGGGGGAACCAAGAGACCCAGTACTTC.

CDR3 residues: CASSSGTSGSEQYF. The CDR3 nucleotides read TGTGCCAGCAGCTCCGGGACTAGCGGGAGCGAGCAGTACTTC. V is TRBV7-9 and J is TRBJ2-7, with 14 bases that match TRBD2. After removal of 4 bases from V and 6 bases from J, the junction contained 2 bases not matched to a gene. Per the germline V gene, CDR1 is SEHNR and CDR2 is FQNEAQ (reference sequence). The CDR3 extends over 14 amino acids.

This sequence joins TRBV25-1 and TRBJ2-5; 9 bases are shared with TRBD1. Germline trimming cut 3 bases from V and 1 base from J; bases unmatched to any gene: 3. The CDR3 spans 15 residues. CDR1 and CDR2 (germline): MGHDK, SYGVNS. The CDR3 is CASSEGTGLQETQYF. The CDR3 DNA reads TGTGCCAGCAGTGAGGGGACAGGGCTCCAAGAGACCCAGTACTTC.

The chain recombines TRBV29-1 with TRBJ2-7; TRBD1 matches at 10 bases. Per germline, CDR1 SQVTM and CDR2 ANQGSEA. V shed 4 bases, J shed 5 bases, and the junction held 17 bases outside the gene matches. This CDR3 is 17 amino acids long. CDR3 coding DNA: TGCAGCGTTGTCGGCCATACCGGGACAGGGGCCCCTCACGAGCAGTACTTC. It codes for CSVVGHTGTGAPHEQYF.

The V and J genes are TRBV7-8 and TRBJ1-5; 9 bases map to TRBD1. The CDR3 runs to 15 residues. J was trimmed by 2 bases and V by 6 bases; bases with no gene match: 5. Germline V lookup: CDR1 SGHVS, CDR2 FQNEAQ. The CDR3 DNA reads TGTGCCAGCAGTCGAACAGGGGGCGGCAATCAGCCCCAGCATTTT. This sequence encodes CASSRTGGGNQPQHF.

CDR3 amino acids: CASSLVYGRGFNTGELFF. CDR3 in DNA: TGTGCCAGCAGCTTAGTTTACGGGAGGGGGTTTAACACCGGGGAGCTGTTTTTT. V and J are TRBV7-2 and TRBJ2-2; TRBD2 matches 8 bases. The ends lost 1 base at V and 2 bases at J; junction bases unmatched: 9. This CDR3 spans 18 amino acids. CDR1 and CDR2 from the germline V gene are SGHTA and FQGNSA.

The chain couples TRBV11-3 to TRBJ1-1; D gene ambiguous. The germline CDR1 and CDR2 sequences are SGHNT and YENEEA. CDR3 length equals 16 residues. The ends were cut back, 5 bases at V and 1 base at J, with 17 bases in the middle. The CDR3 DNA is TGTGCCAGCAGCCCACTACCCACGATGGGGAACACTGAAGCTTTCTTT. It codes for CASSPLPTMGNTEAFF.

The CDR3 sequence is CASSRQSQGYEQFF. CDR3 coding DNA: TGTGCCAGCAGCCGCCAGTCACAGGGGTATGAGCAGTTCTTC. This chain connects TRBV14 to TRBJ2-1, with TRBD1 matching over 7 bases. V was pared by 4 bases and J by 8 bases, with 8 bases of the junction left unmatched. The CDR3 is 14 residues long. Germline values: CDR1 SGHDN, CDR2 FVKESK. Based on the CDR3 plus reference TRBV14 and TRBJ2-1, the full variable domain is EAGVTQFPSHSVIEKGQTVTLRCDPISGHDNLYWYRRVMGKEIKFLLHFVKESKQDESGMPNNRFLAERTGGTYSTLKVQPAELEDSGVYFCASSRQSQGYEQFFGPGTRLTVL.

The chain combines TRBV27 with TRBJ1-1; 7 bases agree with TRBD1. The germline V gene encodes CDR1 MNHEY and CDR2 SMNVEV (reference sequence). V trimming: 5 bases; J trimming: 5 bases; junction bases outside the gene matches: 14. The CDR3 loop spans 16 amino acids. The CDR3 protein is CASSVQGGGGQTEAFF. DNA of the CDR3: TGTGCCAGCAGTGTACAGGGTGGAGGGGGCCAGACTGAAGCTTTCTTT.